What follows are 6 T cell receptor beta chains derived from one specimen sequenced in a study of blood T cell repertoires in COVID-19. Profiled with immunoSEQ multiplex PCR; TCRdb holds only in-frame clones, not every one. The data show about 300,000 clones, with around 80% seen just once and roughly 1.2% held by the top ten. Sequencing was performed on peripheral blood. The receptors come from a woman aged 45 to 65 with acute or convalescent COVID-19.

This chain links TRBV3-1 (or the pseudogene TRBV3-2) with TRBJ2-2, with D perhaps matching TRBD1 (5 bases). Germline V gives CDR1 LGHDT, CDR2 YNNKEL (reference sequence). The V end lost 1 base, the J end lost 4 bases, and 7 bases lay between the germline ends. The CDR3 is made up of 14 amino acids. The CDR3 region is CASSQGGSTGELFF. For the CDR3, the DNA is TGTGCCAGCAGCCAAGGGGGCTCCACCGGGGAGCTGTTTTTT.

The chain recombines TRBV5-1 with TRBJ1-2; 12 bases align to TRBD1. The V segment lost 7 bases and the J segment 5 bases; nucleotides outside the gene matches: 9. The germline V gene encodes CDR1 SGHRS and CDR2 YFSETQ. This CDR3 contains 15 residues. The CDR3 DNA is TGCGCCAGCCGGGGTGGGACAGGGGGCTCATATGGCTACACCTTC. Translation: CASRGGTGGSYGYTF.

J is TRBJ2-3 and V is TRBV2, with D tentatively TRBD2 (6 bases). Germline values: CDR1 SNHLY, CDR2 FYNNEI. V dropped 6 bases and J dropped 6 bases, with 16 bases sitting between them. The CDR3 totals 14 residues. For the CDR3, the DNA is TGTGCCAGCAGAGCGCAGGGAGGAGGCGATACGCAGTATTTT. Amino acids: CASRAQGGGDTQYF.

The rearrangement uses TRBV5-4 and TRBJ2-3, with D unresolved. Trimming stripped 0 bases from V and 8 bases from J, with 10 bases between. The V gene's germline CDR1 is SGHNT and CDR2 YYREEE (reference sequence). This CDR3 contains 13 residues. The CDR3 region is CASSLDPPGTQYF. CDR3 in DNA: TGTGCCAGCAGCTTGGACCCCCCAGGTACGCAGTATTTT.

The chain has TRBV7-6 and TRBJ2-1; 8 bases match TRBD2. After removal of 5 bases from V and 8 bases from J, the junction contained 8 bases not matched to a gene. Germline V gene data show CDR1 as SGHVS and CDR2 as FNYEAQ. The CDR3 runs to 14 residues. CDR3 DNA sequence: TGTGCCAGCAGCCCTCCGCCGGGAGGGGATGAGCAGTTCTTC. Translating it yields CASSPPPGGDEQFF.

This chain joins TRBV6-1 and TRBJ1-5; D is unclear. Per germline, CDR1 MNHNS and CDR2 SASEGT. The CDR3 runs to 14 residues. Trimming took 0 bases from V and 7 from J, leaving 10 bases between them. The CDR3 loop reads CASSEARGPQPQHF. In nucleotides, the CDR3 is TGTGCCAGCAGTGAAGCACGCGGGCCCCAGCCCCAGCATTTT.